Detailed here is one T cell receptor beta chain. What it binds is not known. With baseline, cycle 4 day 1, and cycle 7 day 1 as timepoints, blood was sampled. The data were taken from a study of OX40 agonist ivuxolimab in advanced cancers. About the study: Patients got intravenous ivuxolimab at 0.01 to 10 mg/kg every 2 weeks. Three dose-escalation patients had partial responses: one with hepatocellular carcinoma and two with cutaneous melanoma. The study, taken as a whole, reports: Individuals who were partial responders at 0.1-3.0 mg/kg had clonal expansion that ranked among the lowest.

TCRdb's table, derived via immunoSEQ multiplex PCR, lists solely in-frame clones and lacks some. The table includes over 40,000 clones, about 86% detected once. The material was CD4+ or CD8+ T cells sorted from blood, obtained in a trial of the OX40 agonist ivuxolimab. This receptor was obtained from an adult with an advanced solid tumor such as melanoma, head and neck, liver or kidney cancer.

CDR3 sequence reads: CASRLGQPPSYEQYF. In DNA form, the CDR3 reads TGCGCCAGCAGACTAGGACAGCCACCTTCCTACGAGCAGTACTTC. The rearrangement links TRBV5-1 to TRBJ2-7, with D maybe TRBD1 (6 bases). The V and J ends lost 5 bases and 1 base respectively, with 16 bases between them. This CDR3 has 15 residues. Germline CDR1 SGHRS, CDR2 YFSETQ.